This TCR beta chain is from a study of blood T cell repertoires in COVID-19. V gave up 1 base and J gave up 4 bases; unmatched junction bases: 12. The V gene's germline CDR1 is SGHRS and CDR2 YFSETQ. The CDR3 has 17 residues. Generated by immunoSEQ multiplex PCR, the TCRdb table keeps only in-frame clones and is missing some. The sample lists roughly 250,000 clones, 80% to 90% occurring once. This sequence was found in a woman in her twenties or thirties who had recovered from COVID-19. Material: PBMCs or T cells enriched from blood (not recorded which). The rearrangement joins TRBV5-1 to TRBJ2-5; 8 bases fit TRBD1. CDR3 in DNA: TGCGCCAGCAGCTTGAGGCCCGGCAGGGGGCTATTAGAGACCCAGTACTTC. This gives the protein CASSLRPGRGLLETQYF.